The 8 T cell receptor beta chains in this list originate from one sample, sequenced in a study of blood T cell repertoires in COVID-19. The protocol was immunoSEQ multiplex PCR, while the TCRdb copy is restricted to in-frame clones and leaves out a portion. The table lists about 270,000 clones, approximately 90% of them singletons. The sequenced sample was PBMCs or T cells enriched from blood (not recorded which). These receptors all stem from a man aged 40-50 years who had been exposed to COVID-19.

About this clone itself: This same CDR3 is encoded by further DNA sequences in the sample. V and J are TRBV9 and TRBJ1-3; D remains ambiguous. The V gene lost 0 bases and the J gene lost 0 bases, with 4 bases spanning the gap. Germline assignment: CDR1 SGDLS and CDR2 YYNGEE. The CDR3 extends over 14 amino acids. The CDR3: CASSVGSSGNTIYF. CDR3 coding DNA: TGTGCCAGCAGCGTAGGTAGCTCTGGAAACACCATATATTTT.

In its sample, this clone was seen once. This chain connects TRBV3-1 (or the pseudogene TRBV3-2) to TRBJ1-3; a possible D gene is TRBD1 (5 bases). Germline CDR1 reads LGHDT; CDR2 reads YNNKEL (reference sequence). With 2 bases removed from V and 0 bases from J, the gap between germline ends came to 11 bases. The CDR3 is 16 amino acids. The CDR3 DNA is TGTGCCAGCAGCCAAAGGGGCAAGCTCTCTGGAAACACCATATATTTT. Its translation: CASSQRGKLSGNTIYF.

The chain recombines TRBV10-2 with TRBJ1-5; unclear D gene. Germline loops: CDR1 WSHSY, CDR2 SAAADI. The CDR3 length is 15 residues. The V end was cut by 0 bases, the J end by 3 bases, with 9 bases between. Written as DNA, the CDR3 is TGCGCCAGCAGTGAGTCTGTGGAGACCAATCAGCCCCAGCATTTT. It is translated as CASSESVETNQPQHF.

The chain combines TRBV6-2 or TRBV6-3 with TRBJ1-5, with 7 bases identical to TRBD1. Germline CDR1 MNHEY, CDR2 SVGEGT. The CDR3 runs to 15 residues. J lost 5 bases, V lost 2 bases, and 6 bases had no gene match. CDR3 sequence reads: CASSYTGAEYQPQHF. In DNA form, the CDR3 reads TGTGCCAGCAGTTACACAGGGGCGGAGTATCAGCCCCAGCATTTT.

The V and J genes are TRBV3-1 (or the pseudogene TRBV3-2) and TRBJ1-1; possible D gene TRBD1, 5 bases. Germline CDR1 and CDR2: LGHDT and YNNKEL (reference sequence). The CDR3 loop spans 14 amino acids. V was trimmed by 6 bases and J by 2 bases, leaving 13 bases between them. This chain's CDR3 is CASSPRGDNTEAFF. Written as DNA, the CDR3 is TGTGCCAGCAGTCCCCGGGGGGACAACACTGAAGCTTTCTTT.

The V gene is TRBV4-3, the J gene TRBJ2-1; 12 bases agree with TRBD2. CDR1 and CDR2 from the germline V gene are LGHNA and YSLEER. The CDR3 length is 17 residues. V lost 3 bases and J lost 9; bases outside the gene matches: 12. Written as DNA, the CDR3 is TGCGCCAGCAGCCACATCCTCCCTAGCGGGAGGGCCATTGAGCAGTTCTTC. Translated, it gives CASSHILPSGRAIEQFF.

Details on this clone: Distinct nucleotide sequences in the sample also encode this CDR3. This rearrangement joins TRBV11-2 to TRBJ2-5; 7 nucleotides match TRBD2. This CDR3 is built from 13 residues. Germline CDR1 is SGHAT and CDR2 is FQNNGV. V lost 5 bases and J lost 2; bases outside the gene matches: 2. The CDR3 DNA reads as TGTGCCAGCAGCCTGGGGGGGCAAGAGACCCAGTACTTC. Protein: CASSLGGQETQYF.

The chain has TRBV27 and TRBJ2-1; 13 positions agree with TRBD2. With 5 bases clipped from V and 7 bases from J, the junction kept 5 bases outside the gene matches. This CDR3 has 15 amino acids. The germline CDR1 and CDR2 sequences are MNHEY and SMNVEV (reference sequence). The CDR3 sequence: CASSQWTSGSNEQFF. CDR3 coding DNA: TGTGCCAGCAGTCAATGGACTAGCGGGAGTAATGAGCAGTTCTTC.